This T cell receptor (beta chain) was identified during a study of vaccination effects on CD4 cells after COVID-19. Overall study findings and caveats: In the study, convalescent patients were few, and early post-infection timepoints were absent. Infection- and vaccine-induced clones contracted markedly late after vaccination.

Sequencing used immunoSEQ multiplex PCR; TCRdb keeps in-frame clones, though not all of them. The table lists 65,000 to 95,000 clones, more than 60% of them singletons. Germline V CDR1 and CDR2: MNHNY, SVGAGI (reference sequence). This CDR3 region has 15 residues. With 6 bases clipped from V and 3 bases from J, the junction kept 4 bases outside the gene matches. Notes on this clone: What it binds is unknown.

Expansion with viral peptide pools was applied to antigen-specific CD4+ T cells by the ViraFEST assay prior to sequencing. CD4+ T cells were isolated after 10 days of culture. Participants received two doses of either the BNT162b2 or mRNA-1273 vaccine. V gene TRBV6-6 combines with J gene TRBJ2-1; TRBD1 matches at 11 bases. This sample comprised CD4+ T cells from PBMCs cultured with HCoV-OC43 spike peptides, obtained after COVID-19 vaccination. Documented subset: HCoV-OC43 spike overlapping peptide pool stimulation. The clonotype was recovered from a human donor who received a COVID-19 vaccine. The chain's CDR3 is CASRTGTGGYNEQFF. The CDR3, as DNA: TGTGCCAGCAGGACCGGGACAGGGGGCTACAATGAGCAGTTCTTC.